This TCR beta chain was retrieved from a study of neoadjuvant nivolumab and ipilimumab in lung cancer. General observations from the study: Compared with tumor-adjacent uninvolved lung, resected tumors showed greater richness and clonality. Pretherapy blood TCR richness correlated positively with resected tumor richness.

The repertoire was sequenced with immunoSEQ multiplex PCR; TCRdb's copy has only in-frame clones and lacks some. Of approximately 31,000 clones detected, roughly 90% appear once; the ten largest clones hold 2% to 2.5%. With respect to this clone: Its cognate antigen is unknown.

The CDR3 length is 16 residues. Germline-derived CDR1 and CDR2 are SGHTA and FQGNSA. The V and J ends lost 2 bases and 8 bases respectively, with 18 bases between them. The receptor comes from an adult with non-small cell lung cancer. This rearrangement joins TRBV7-2 to TRBJ2-2, with a tentative D call TRBD2 (6 bases). Material: peripheral blood, obtained after neoadjuvant nivolumab, alone or with ipilimumab, at or shortly before surgery. CDR3 DNA sequence: TGTGCCAGCAGCTTACACAGCCTAGCGATTTGGGGGGAGCTGTTTTTT. Translation: CASSLHSLAIWGELFF. The complete variable domain, with remaining parts taken from reference TRBV7-2 and TRBJ2-2, reads GAGVSQSPSNKVTEKGKDVELRCDPISGHTALYWYRQSLGQGLEFLIYFQGNSAPDKSGLPSDRFSAERTGGSVSTLTIQRTQQEDSAVYLCASSLHSLAIWGELFFGEGSRLTVL.